Described below is a single T cell receptor (beta chain) sequence and its context. The clone's antigen remains unknown. No much larger clone is present one base from it, and per-base qualities are unavailable. This record comes from a study of Graves' ophthalmopathy and Graves' hyperthyroidism (dated by TCRdb to the late 2010s). Describing the broader study: Peripheral blood was collected at initial diagnosis, prior to any treatment. To tell Graves' ophthalmopathy apart from Graves' hyperthyroidism, and to predict which patients would progress to ophthalmopathy, the study relied on TCR beta repertoire signatures. In total, 135 blood samples were TCR-sequenced: fewer than 50 ophthalmopathy, approximately 80 hyperthyroidism and some 17 hyperthyroidism-to-ophthalmopathy patients. To explore V-J signatures that separate ophthalmopathy from hyperthyroidism, a discovery set of about a hundred patients was enrolled, consisting of more than 40 with ophthalmopathy and fewer than 60 with stable hyperthyroidism. An independent validation cohort comprised some 19 hyperthyroidism patients and 15 to 17 patients who later progressed from hyperthyroidism to ophthalmopathy. T-cell repertoires of thyroid tissue and blood were compared in about six hyperthyroidism patients. Following sampling, methimazole starting at 30 mg daily was administered to hyperthyroidism patients, and high-dose intravenous methylprednisolone was administered to ophthalmopathy patients. Broader findings and caveats from the paper: Sample size was not statistically predetermined, and group allocation was not concealed from the investigators. In cross-validation, the 13-signature model distinguished ophthalmopathy from stable hyperthyroidism with nearly 90% sensitivity and 81% to 82% specificity, while in the test set the corresponding values were about 79% and 69%. Most expanded thyroid clonotypes with frequency above 0.001 were also detected in blood, suggesting blood repertoires may reflect the thyroid immune response. In validation, the model predicted ophthalmopathy progression with about 70% sensitivity and approximately 72% specificity; around twelve predicted patients were CT-confirmed with GO in a median of around 6 months.

The CDR3, from cysteine to phenylalanine, totals 15 residues. The DNA shown is the 45-base CDR3, in frame from base 1. Based on the germline V gene, the CDR1 and CDR2 sequences are MGHRA and YSYEKL. For this chain, trimming is 0 bases at the V end and 2 bases at the J end, and the number of junction bases without a gene match is 2. For repertoire sequencing, TCR beta CDR3 regions were amplified from RNA transcripts. The first round was an RT-PCR using HTBI primers with the Qiagen OneStep RT-PCR kit, and this first round was followed by a second-round multiplex PCR, then size selection and purification. The libraries underwent paired-end sequencing with 100 bp reads on an Illumina HiSeq2000. On the study's bioinformatics: SOAPnuke was used to process the reads, throwing out any read that had adapters, had uncalled bases, had a mean Phred below 15, or lacked an exact constant-primer or identifier match. COPE v1.2.5 was used to merge the high-quality paired reads. Each unique nucleotide sequence was defined as a clonotype, and clonotypes were aligned to IMGT TRB V, D and J references with MiTCR v1.1. The analysis was limited to V-J combinations with a frequency above 0.0001, which together covered approximately 99% of repertoires. A TCR clonal expansion and chaos score per V-J combination was defined as the ratio of F50 clonal expansion to chaos observed in the TCRdist matrix. Features were reduced by Welch's t-statistics and random forest to 10 to 15 V-J combinations, which fed a naive Bayes classifier. The similarity between thyroid and blood repertoires was quantified using the Morisita-Horn index. TCRdb handled the public reads itself, with Q25 trimming in fastp and clone calling in MiXCR, and kept productive beta chains. Each entry is one CDR3 protein sequence, shown with its most common DNA and genes. Here the V and J calls rest on TCRdb's processing, not on the authors' analysis. The table for this sample lists 500,000 to 800,000 distinct CDR3 sequences; 35% to 45% of them were counted only once. The top ten clones comprise 3% to 3.5% of the sample.

Patients with ophthalmopathy had moderately to severely active disease, with a Clinical Activity Score of 3 or more, a NOSPECS grade of 4 or more, and a disease duration of less than 3 months. Patients with other autoimmune diseases, uncontrolled infections, pregnancy or lactation were excluded from the study. Diagnosis relied on clinical symptoms, serum thyroxine, TRAb, thyroid ultrasound and orbital computed tomography. Ficoll-Paque density gradient centrifugation was used to isolate PBMCs from approximately 10 ml of fresh peripheral blood. Total RNA was extracted with Trizol reagent and quality-checked on an Agilent 2100 Bioanalyzer.

Rearrangement joined TRBV4-1 to TRBJ2-7; a stretch of 9 junction bases matches TRBD1. Sequencing input: peripheral blood. The origin of this receptor is an adult man with Graves' ophthalmopathy. In nucleotide form, the sequence is TGCGCCAGCAGCCAAGAGGACAGGGGTGCCTACGAGCAGTACTTC. Its translation is CASSQEDRGAYEQYF.